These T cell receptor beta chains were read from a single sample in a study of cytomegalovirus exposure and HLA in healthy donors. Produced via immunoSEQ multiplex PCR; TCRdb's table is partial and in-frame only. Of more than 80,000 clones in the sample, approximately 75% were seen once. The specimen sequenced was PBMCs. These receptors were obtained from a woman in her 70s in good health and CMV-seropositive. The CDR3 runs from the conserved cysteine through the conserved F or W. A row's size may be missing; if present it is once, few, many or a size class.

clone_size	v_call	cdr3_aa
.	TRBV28	CASSRAEHTLLSYEQYF
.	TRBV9	CASSVDTATNEKLFF
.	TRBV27	CASSQRGSSYEQYF
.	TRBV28	CASSLYGTGASTDTQYF
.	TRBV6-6	CASTLLQASGANVLTF
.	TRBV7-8	CASSPPTSFGYEQYF
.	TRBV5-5	CASSWGVGGNQPQHF
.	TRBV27	CASSLGQGVSYEQYF
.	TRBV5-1	CASSFSETQYF
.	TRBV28	CASTVLRGGEGKLFF
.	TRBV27	CASSLQGKDTQYF
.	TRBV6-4	CASSVTLNTEAFF
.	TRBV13	CASSLTSSGNTIYF
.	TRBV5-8	CASSLGYGRGTKNQPQHF
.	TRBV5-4	CASSPMGNEKLFF
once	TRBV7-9	CASSHSGQRNTEAFF
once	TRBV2	CASSQKGAPYEQYF
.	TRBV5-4	CASSGGQGRPYTEAFF
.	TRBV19	CASTVTGRAGQPQHF
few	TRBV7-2	CASSHRQGNYEQYF
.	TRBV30	CACSDRGEETQYF
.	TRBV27	CASSPLDRGNIVRANTGELFF
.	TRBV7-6	CASSSTGEDGYTF
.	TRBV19	CASSILYRLAGGGEQYF
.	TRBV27	CASSLPSGGGTDTQYF
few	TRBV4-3	CASSQRQGGQPQHF
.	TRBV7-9	CASSTRNRVEKYEQYF
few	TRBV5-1	CASSTGTALSGANVLTF
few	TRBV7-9	CASSKAGTSGNEQFF
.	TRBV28	CASSSEGRVYGYTF
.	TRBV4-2	CASSQDTGLIGSYEQYF
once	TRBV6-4	CASSARMGAKETQYF
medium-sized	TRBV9	CASSVYGRNSPLHF
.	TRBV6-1	CASRLAGGPPEQYF
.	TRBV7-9	CASSLDAGFSEKLFF
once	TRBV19	CASSIWAGAQDEQFF
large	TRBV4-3	CASSQEPATGGQPQHF
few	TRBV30	CAWSWDRGYNEQFF
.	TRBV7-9	CASSLNTNSPLHF
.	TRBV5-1	CASRPGVGGNQPQHF
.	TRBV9	CASSVGQPGELFF
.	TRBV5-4	CASSATGVLGEQYF
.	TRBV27	CASSFRTSGRDNEQLF
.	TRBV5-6	CASSFSQVLQETQYF
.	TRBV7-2	CASSLLTGGVTGELFF